This entry features one TCR beta chain sequence. Its antigen is as yet unknown. Sequencing used immunoSEQ multiplex PCR; TCRdb keeps in-frame clones, though not all of them. The repertoire holds tens of thousands of clones, with around 82% as singletons. This entry comes from a study of OX40 agonist ivuxolimab in advanced cancers. Whole-study context: At 0.01 to 10 mg/kg, ivuxolimab was administered intravenously to patients every 2 weeks. Patients achieving partial responses numbered three: one hepatocellular carcinoma case and two cutaneous melanoma cases. Study results and limitations: Also present in some nonresponders was a low level of normalized T-cell clonal expansion. Clones of CD4+ and CD8+ blood T cells grew by week 6 at doses of 0.1 to 3.0 mg/kg.

The receptor's source is an adult with an advanced solid tumor such as melanoma, head and neck, liver or kidney cancer. The sample here was CD4+ or CD8+ T cells sorted from blood, taken in a trial of the OX40 agonist ivuxolimab.

CDR3 DNA: TGTGCCAGTAGTCTACAGCCAGAAATCTATGGCTACACCTTC. As protein: CASSLQPEIYGYTF. The genes are TRBV19 and TRBJ1-2; no definite D call. Per the germline V gene, CDR1 is LNHDA and CDR2 is SQIVND (reference sequence). V was cut by 5 bases and J by 4 bases, with 14 bases left in between. This CDR3 is built from 14 residues. The variable domain in full, completed from reference TRBV19 and TRBJ1-2, reads DGGITQSPKYLFRKEGQNVTLSCEQNLNHDAMYWYRQDPGQGLRLIYYSQIVNDFQKGDIAEGYSVSREKKESFPLTVTSAQKNPTAFYLCASSLQPEIYGYTFGSGTRLTVV.